Following are 10 T cell receptor beta chains from one sample sequenced in a study of blood T cells in healthy people across ages. It was with a sample-barcoded 5' primer and a J-beta primer mix that a second PCR of roughly 7 to 12 cycles was run. Using its own MiXCR run on the 5' RACE reads, TCRdb lists one record per CDR3 protein. The sample holds about 730,000 distinct CDR3 sequences, roughly 43% seen once. Source material: blood. The receptors originated from a woman in her fifties or sixties in good health.

The chain uses TRBV3-1 and TRBJ1-2, with D hard to call. V was clipped by 2 bases and J by 7 bases, with 14 bases between them. Germline values: CDR1 LGHDT, CDR2 YNNKEL (reference sequence). The CDR3 runs to 14 residues. CDR3 residues: CASSQYFGKGGYTF. The CDR3 DNA follows: TGTGCCAGCAGCCAATACTTCGGGAAGGGTGGCTACACCTTC.

The CDR3 nucleotides are TGTGCCAGCAGCTTAGTTCCGGGGGCGGGCAATGAGCAGTTCTTC. It encodes CASSLVPGAGNEQFF. The chain joins TRBV11-2 to TRBJ2-1; D assignment may be TRBD1 or TRBD2 (6 bases each). V lost 1 base and J 6 bases, leaving 13 bases between the germline ends. Germline lookup yields CDR1 SGHAT and CDR2 FQNNGV. The CDR3 is made up of 15 amino acids.

The genes are TRBV7-9 and TRBJ1-1, with a possible D match to TRBD1 (6 bases). V was pared by 5 bases and J by 5 bases, with 18 bases between. The CDR3 has 15 residues. Per the germline V gene, CDR1 is SEHNR and CDR2 is FQNEAQ (reference sequence). The CDR3 region has the DNA TGTGCCAGCAGCCCCCCAGGGGTTGACGTAACTGAAGCTTTCTTT. This codes for CASSPPGVDVTEAFF.

This clonotype occurred a few times. The chain has TRBV20-1 and TRBJ2-7, with 11 bases matching TRBD2. TRBJ2-5 matches the DNA end more closely, so the J call is doubtful. Germline V gene lookup returns CDR1 DFQATT and CDR2 SNEGSKA (reference sequence). This CDR3 has 13 residues. The CDR3 DNA is TGCAGTGCCCCGGGACTAGCGGAAGAGACCCAGTACTTC. It translates to CSAPGLAEETQYF.

The chain joins TRBV10-3 to TRBJ2-1; perhaps D is TRBD1 or TRBD2 (5 bases each). From germline, CDR1 is ENHRY and CDR2 SYGVKD. The CDR3 is 17 residues long. Trimming took off 6 bases at V and 0 bases at J, with 18 bases between the two ends. CDR3 region: CAIRTVSEASSYNEQFF. The CDR3 nucleotides are TGTGCCATCAGGACAGTTAGCGAGGCTAGCTCCTACAATGAGCAGTTCTTC.

This clonotype was observed a few times. This chain links TRBV7-9 with TRBJ2-7; D is unresolved. Trimming took 4 bases from V and 1 from J, leaving 20 bases between them. The CDR3 has 17 residues. Germline CDR1 reads SEHNR; CDR2 reads FQNEAQ (reference sequence). The CDR3 DNA is TGTGCCAGCAGCTACCCCTCAACTCAGGCCCGATCCTACGAGCAGTACTTC. This codes for CASSYPSTQARSYEQYF.

This clonotype was found many times. CDR3 DNA: TGTGCCAGCAGCTCCCAGACAGGGTCCTACGAGCAGTACTTC. Amino acids: CASSSQTGSYEQYF. The J gene is TRBJ2-7, the V gene TRBV7-2; 7 nucleotides match TRBD1. This CDR3 contains 14 residues. The germline V gene encodes CDR1 SGHTA and CDR2 FQGNSA. Unmatched junction bases numbered 4, after V lost 4 bases and J lost 1 base.

The chain recombines TRBV7-2 with TRBJ2-7; 13 bases agree with TRBD2. Germline V gene data show CDR1 as SGHTA and CDR2 as FQGNSA. V trimming: 4 bases; J trimming: 6 bases; junction bases outside the gene matches: 3. The CDR3 extends over 14 amino acids. The CDR3 loop reads CASSWTSGSPEQYF. DNA for the CDR3: TGTGCCAGCAGCTGGACTAGCGGGAGCCCCGAGCAGTACTTC.

This sequence joins TRBV11-2 and TRBJ2-1; TRBD2 matches 9 bases. Trimming took 3 bases from V and 9 from J; bases not matched to a gene: 6. Germline V gene sequence: CDR1 SGHAT, CDR2 FQNNGV. CDR3 length: 14 amino acids. The CDR3 loop is CASSLGPAGGEQFF. As DNA, the CDR3 is TGTGCCAGCAGCTTGGGTCCAGCGGGGGGTGAGCAGTTCTTC.

The sample holds a few counts of this clonotype. The rearrangement links TRBV20-1 to TRBJ2-5; no firm D call. This CDR3 spans 12 amino acids. V lost 7 bases and J 5 bases, leaving 14 bases between the germline ends. The germline CDR1 and CDR2 sequences are DFQATT and SNEGSKA (reference sequence). The DNA of the CDR3 is TGCAGTGTAGACGGGTCTGATGAGACCCAGTACTTC. Protein: CSVDGSDETQYF.